The clone carrying this TCR beta chain has just one count. Its antigen remains unknown. This entry is derived from a study of cytomegalovirus exposure and HLA in healthy donors. Study overall: Membership in the Caucasian-associated ancestry cluster was found for about 80% of almost 400 genotyped donors.

PCR employed 60 Vbeta and 13 Jbeta primers. Clones were sequenced by immunoSEQ multiplex PCR, and TCRdb holds only the in-frame ones, with some missing. There are tens of thousands of clones in the sample; about two thirds occur only once, and about 12% lies in the top ten. The study, taken as a whole, reports: Being productive about 87% or about 30% of the time was typical of most TCR beta V segments in an earlier analysis. TCR beta V- and J-gene trimming was later associated with a missense DCLRE1C variant.

The CDR3 contains 15 residues. The germline V gene has CDR1 GTSNPN and CDR2 SVGIG (reference sequence). The trim removed 4 bases at V and 8 bases at J, leaving 12 bases unmatched. The chain has TRBV30 and TRBJ1-4; 8 bases are shared with TRBD1. The sample consisted of PBMCs. This TCR was recovered from a woman in her thirties or forties in good health and CMV-seropositive. CDR3 DNA: TGTGCCTGGACGGCAGGGGGCGGACGGGACGAAAAACTGTTTTTT. Encoded protein: CAWTAGGGRDEKLFF.